What follows describes a single TCR beta chain. Its antigen is still unknown. The junction shows a germline mismatch at one end, possibly a read error. The sample is drawn from a study of tumor and adjacent non-tumor tissue in lung cancer listed by TCRdb under 2018. Background on the whole study: The cohort included more than nine adenocarcinoma, a couple of squamous cell carcinoma and 1 small cell lung cancer patients. The approximately 15 enrolled patients, of whom around ten were men and 5 were women, were aged roughly 30 to 85 years and were diagnosed with TNM stage I to III disease. A total of some 130,000,000 productive TCRbeta reads were generated by sequencing, corresponding to an average of approximately 4 million reads per sample. Using bulk TCRbeta repertoires from some 14 lung cancer patients, the study set lung tumor tissue side by side with matched distant non-tumor lung tissue. For each patient, one tumor sample and one normal lung sample were taken, giving 25 to 30 paired specimens that underwent TCRbeta CDR3 sequencing.

Library creation used multiplex PCR. Sequencing was performed on an Illumina HiSeq 2500. TCRbeta libraries were built by three rounds of nested PCR using primers (Table S4), following protocols modified from ARM-PCR. Before sequencing, PCR products of 200-500 bp were excised from the gel and purified with the QIAquick gel extraction kit. The authors' analysis ran thus. Reads were cleaned using Trimmomatic, were merged into complete CDR3 sequences using FLASH, and were assigned to V(D)J germline segments using MiTCR. Clonal diversity was computed as the inverse Simpson's index with VDJtools. In-frame sequences without a premature stop codon were defined as productive reads. Through fastp at Q25 and MiXCR, TCRdb rebuilt clones from the public reads, retaining in-frame beta chains. Rows are unified per CDR3 protein, each entry keeping the most common DNA and genes. For this entry, the V and J calls and clone size follow TCRdb and not the study's own pipeline. Present in this sample are around 200,000 distinct CDR3 sequences, 60% to 85% of which were seen just once. The ten largest clones capture under 30% of the sample.

For CDR1 and CDR2, the germline V gene (reference sequence) lists MNHNY and SVGAGI. The CDR3 has 14 amino acids, counting the end cysteine and phenylalanine. Only CDR3 DNA remains: 42 bases, in frame from the first base. On the study overall, not on this receptor specifically: Tumor tissue showed significantly higher TCR diversity (inverse Simpson) than normal lung tissue, at about 400 vs 150 (P = 0.0075, Mann-Whitney U test). Neither the sequencing platform nor unique molecular identifiers are mentioned in the methods. Only about 14 patients were in the cohort, and the authors stated that larger samples and more detailed clinical data are needed. Because peripheral blood was not sequenced, blood TCRbeta repertoires in the lung cancer patients of the study were not examined. The top 100 clones made up a significantly larger cumulative share of the repertoire in normal lung than in tumor tissue. TCR diversity was significantly higher in younger patients, and greater tumor TCR diversity was associated with shorter overall survival and shorter disease-free survival.

RNA was isolated from bulk, unsorted tissue, and RNA quality was assessed with a NanoDrop ND-1000 and an Agilent 2100. All donors had newly diagnosed lung cancer, had not received prior chemotherapy, and were admitted for thoracic surgery in China between August and November 2014. The study excluded patients who had received radiotherapy or chemotherapy before or who had another cancer at the same time. Pieces of surgical tissue measuring roughly 1-2 cm3 were kept in RNAlater solution and stored at -80 degrees C until use. The sequenced material came from lung tumor tissue. This sequence uses TRBV6-6 and TRBJ2-1; TRBD2 agrees with 11 junctional bases. This receptor was obtained from a man between 60 and 70 years old with non-small cell lung cancer. The CDR3 here reads CVSSPTSGTNEQFF. The DNA sequence is as follows: TGTGTCAGCAGCCCGACTAGCGGGACAAATGAGCAGTTCTTC.